This note documents a single T cell receptor beta chain sequence. The data stem from a study of spatial heterogeneity in lung cancer. Overall study: More than eight raw reads, on average, carried each unique TCR and UMI combination.

Single TCR cDNA molecules each had their own unique molecular identifier. One entry per CDR3 protein results from TCRdb running MiXCR on the 5' RACE reads. The profile shows approximately 39,000 distinct CDR3 sequences, roughly 5.8% of them singletons. The time point: sample taken at primary tumor resection. The input material, whole RNA from tumor, nontumor lung or frozen PBMC, was sequenced unsorted. Untreated early-stage non-small cell lung cancer patients, 70 to 85 in total, were the donors. The V and J ends lost 5 bases and 4 bases, in that order; junction bases with no gene match: 10. This CDR3 has 18 amino acids. Germline V lookup: CDR1 SGHNT, CDR2 YYREEE (reference sequence).

The material sequenced was PBMCs, taken at surgery. The chain links TRBV5-4 to TRBJ2-3, with TRBD2 matching 16 bases. The TCR originated in a male donor with early-stage non-small cell lung cancer. The CDR3 protein is CASRSGTSGGARADTQYF. The CDR3 DNA reads TGTGCCAGCAGGTCCGGGACTAGCGGGGGGGCGCGCGCAGATACGCAGTATTTT.